The present entry profiles one TCR beta chain with its context. No antigen is known for it. Researchers used the Oncomine TCR Beta short-read assay to sequence DNA from cultured CD4+ T cells. TCRdb used MiXCR to reprocess the PCR reads, holding one entry per CDR3 protein. The sample carries about 12,000 distinct CDR3 sequences, roughly 30% recorded once. Stated treatment: approximately 9-day PBMC culture with coronavirus spike peptide pools or control peptides (ViraFEST assay). The sample comes from a study of vaccination and CD4 T cells after COVID-19. Germline trimming cut 4 bases from V and 4 bases from J; bases unmatched to any gene: 6. Germline lookup yields CDR1 SGHRS and CDR2 YFSETQ. This CDR3 region has 15 residues.

The V and J genes are TRBV5-1 and TRBJ2-3; 10 bases fit TRBD2. The specimen comprised CD4+ T cells from blood, cultured in vitro, sampled after SARS-CoV-2 vaccination. The receptor's source is a human donor who had recovered from COVID-19. CDR3 nucleotide sequence: TGCGCCAGCAGCCATGGACTAGCGGACTCAGATACGCAGTATTTT. Translation gives CASSHGLADSDTQYF.